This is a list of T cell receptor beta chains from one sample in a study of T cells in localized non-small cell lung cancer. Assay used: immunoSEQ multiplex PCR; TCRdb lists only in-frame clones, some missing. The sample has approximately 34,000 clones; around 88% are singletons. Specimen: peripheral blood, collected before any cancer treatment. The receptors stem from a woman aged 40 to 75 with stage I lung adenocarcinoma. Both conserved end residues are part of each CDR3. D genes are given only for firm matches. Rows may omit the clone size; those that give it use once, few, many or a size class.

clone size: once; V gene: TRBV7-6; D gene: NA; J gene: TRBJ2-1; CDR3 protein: CASSLEQGPYEQFF; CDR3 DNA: TGTGCCAGCAGCTTAGAACAGGGTCCCTATGAGCAGTTCTTC
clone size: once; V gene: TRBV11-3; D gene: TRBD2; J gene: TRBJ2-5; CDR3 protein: CASSFLAGGLGETQYF; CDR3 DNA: TGTGCCAGCAGCTTCCTAGCGGGGGGTTTGGGGGAGACCCAGTACTTC
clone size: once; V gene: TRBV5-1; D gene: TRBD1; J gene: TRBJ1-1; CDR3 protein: CASSLTTGGEVNTEAFF; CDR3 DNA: TGCGCCAGCAGCTTGACGACAGGGGGCGAGGTGAACACTGAAGCTTTCTTT
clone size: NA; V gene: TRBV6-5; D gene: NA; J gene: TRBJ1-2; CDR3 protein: CASGAIYGYTF; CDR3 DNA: TGTGCCTCAGGGGCGATCTATGGCTACACCTTC
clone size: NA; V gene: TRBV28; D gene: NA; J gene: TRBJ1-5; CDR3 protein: CASSRGGYQPQHF; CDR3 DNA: TGTGCCAGCAGTCGGGGGGGGTATCAGCCCCAGCATTTT
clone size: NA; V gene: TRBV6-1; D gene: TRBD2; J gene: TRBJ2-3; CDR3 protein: CASSGPGLAGGITDTQYF; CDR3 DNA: TGTGCCAGCAGTGGACCGGGACTAGCGGGGGGGATCACAGATACGCAGTATTTT
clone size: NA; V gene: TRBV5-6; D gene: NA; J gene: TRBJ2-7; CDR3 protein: CASSLEGYEQYF; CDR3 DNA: TGTGCCAGCAGCTTGGAGGGTTACGAGCAGTACTTC
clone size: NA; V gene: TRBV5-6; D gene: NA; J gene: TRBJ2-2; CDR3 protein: CASSRGLQGRVRTGELFF; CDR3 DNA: TGTGCCAGCAGCCGGGGGTTACAGGGAAGAGTTCGGACCGGGGAGCTGTTTTTT
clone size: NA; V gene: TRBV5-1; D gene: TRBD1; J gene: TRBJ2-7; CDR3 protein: CASSRRGTGIDDEQYF; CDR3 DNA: TGCGCCAGCAGCCGCCGGGGGACAGGGATAGATGACGAGCAGTACTTC
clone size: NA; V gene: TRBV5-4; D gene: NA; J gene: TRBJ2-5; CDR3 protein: CASSLDRKETQYF; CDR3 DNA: TGTGCCAGCAGCTTGGACAGGAAAGAGACCCAGTACTTC
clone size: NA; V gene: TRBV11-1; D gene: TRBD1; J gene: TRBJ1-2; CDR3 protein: CASSPASGGAGYTF; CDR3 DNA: TGTGCCAGCAGCCCCGCCTCAGGGGGAGCCGGCTACACCTTC
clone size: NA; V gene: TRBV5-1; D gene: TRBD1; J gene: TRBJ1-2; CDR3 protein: CASSLKGYGQGALGYTF; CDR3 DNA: TGCGCCAGCAGCTTAAAGGGATACGGACAGGGGGCGCTTGGCTACACCTTC
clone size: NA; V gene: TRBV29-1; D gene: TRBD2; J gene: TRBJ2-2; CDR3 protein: CSVEPLLAGKIGELFF; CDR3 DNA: TGCAGCGTTGAGCCCCTACTAGCGGGGAAGATCGGGGAGCTGTTTTTT
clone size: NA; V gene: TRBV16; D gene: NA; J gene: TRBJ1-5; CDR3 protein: CASSRSPDSNQPQHF; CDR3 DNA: TGTGCCAGCAGTAGGTCTCCGGATAGCAATCAGCCCCAGCATTTT
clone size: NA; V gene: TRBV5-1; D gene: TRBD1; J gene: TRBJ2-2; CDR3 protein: CASSWGQNGTGELFF; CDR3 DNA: TGCGCCAGCAGCTGGGGACAGAATGGTACCGGGGAGCTGTTTTTT
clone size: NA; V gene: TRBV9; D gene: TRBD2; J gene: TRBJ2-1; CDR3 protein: CASSESGTSGNEQFF; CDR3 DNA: TGTGCCAGCAGCGAATCCGGGACTAGCGGCAATGAGCAGTTCTTC
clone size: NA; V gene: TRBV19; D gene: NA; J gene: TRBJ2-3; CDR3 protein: CASSPDSTDTQYF; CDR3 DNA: TGTGCCAGCTCTCCAGACAGTACAGATACGCAGTATTTT
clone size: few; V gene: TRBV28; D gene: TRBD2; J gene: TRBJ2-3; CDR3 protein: CASTSTGLGVDTQYF; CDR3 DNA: TGTGCCAGCACCAGCACGGGACTAGGTGTAGATACGCAGTATTTT